This T cell receptor (beta chain) was recovered during a study of OX40 agonist ivuxolimab in advanced cancers. For context, the study as a whole: The costimulatory receptor OX40 (CD134) was targeted by ivuxolimab, a fully human IgG2 agonistic monoclonal antibody. Intravenous ivuxolimab was administered to patients every 2 weeks at six dose levels: 0.01, 0.1, 0.3, 1.5, 3 and 10 mg/kg. Of the approximately 50 dose-escalation patients, hepatocellular carcinoma was present in roughly 19, melanoma in approximately 15, renal cell carcinoma in 9 and head and neck cancer in 9. In the dose-escalation cohort, approximately 82% of patients were male, and the mean age was around 60 years with a range of about 20 to 80. Patients were allowed to have had prior anti-PD-1, anti-PD-L1 or anti-CTLA-4 therapy, and less than 45% of the dose-escalation patients had previously received checkpoint inhibitors. Partial responses were achieved by three dose-escalation patients, of whom one had hepatocellular carcinoma and two had cutaneous melanoma. The point of sequencing TCRbeta in the periphery was to test whether ivuxolimab changed TCR sequence diversity and drove clonal T-cell expansion. The paper reports the monotherapy dose-escalation portion (N ≈ 52 patients) of the phase I ivuxolimab trial.

On this clone: Its antigen has not been determined. The input lacks base qualities; no much larger clone sits a single base away.

Results and caveats for the whole study, not just this receptor: In the 0.1-3.0 mg/kg groups, partial responders had among the lowest normalized peripheral clonal expansion, particularly in CD8+ T cells. After ivuxolimab, CD8+ T cells had more expanded clones than CD4+ T cells on average. The antigen specificity of the peripheral T cells that underwent clonal expansion was not determined. At doses of 0.1 to 3.0 mg/kg, clonal expansion of both CD4+ and CD8+ blood T cells was observed from baseline to week 6. Low levels of normalized T-cell clonal expansion were also seen in some patients who did not respond.

The trial excluded patients who had a history of autoimmune disease or were on systemic immunosuppression. Peripheral blood for TCR sequencing was collected from all dose cohorts at baseline, on cycle 4 day 1, and on cycle 7 day 1. Samples were obtained from an open-label, multicenter, first-in-human phase I dose-escalation trial of ivuxolimab. Adults with locally advanced or metastatic melanoma, renal cell carcinoma, hepatocellular carcinoma or head and neck squamous cell carcinoma were enrolled in the trial. Before TCR sequencing, CD4+ and CD8+ T cells were separately sorted from peripheral blood. Genomic DNA was isolated from the sorted cells so that the TCRbeta CDR3 region could be sequenced. TCRbeta CDR3 regions were sequenced using the immunoSEQ Assay. Imported from immuneACCESS, the table was reduced by TCRdb to in-frame sequences with V and J called. These copies leave out some clones; in studies compared against another copy, an unresolved V gene accounts for under half, and the cause of the remainder is not known. For this sample the table gives 60,000 or so clones, of which 80% to 90% were detected only once. The ten biggest clones cover approximately 4.8% of the sample.

This specimen consisted of CD4+ or CD8+ T cells sorted from blood, obtained in a trial of the OX40 agonist ivuxolimab. This TCR derives from an adult with an advanced solid tumor such as melanoma, head and neck, liver or kidney cancer.

Read as DNA, the sequence is TGTGCCAGTAGCCCGGGTATCAGAGAGACCCAGTACTTC. This encodes CASSPGIRETQYF. The chain employs TRBV19 and TRBJ2-5, with no D gene named confidently. A distance of 12 bases separates the germline ends of V and J, which lose 6 bases and 4 bases respectively. CDR1 and CDR2, per the germline V gene (reference sequence), are LNHDA and SQIVND. The CDR3 holds 13 amino acids from the cysteine to the phenylalanine. This entry keeps only the CDR3 DNA: 39 bases, framed from base 1.